A single TCR beta chain is shown here with its context. One Seattle source followed patients from active infection through their disease course. Original processing methods: Reference gene primer amplification gave estimated nucleated cell counts. Sequencing was performed with immunoSEQ multiplex PCR; in TCRdb, only in-frame clones are kept and a portion is missing. D and trimming come from the DNA, and the V and J calls and clone size come from that table. The repertoire holds about 96,000 clones, with approximately 90% as singletons. This CDR3 has 15 amino acids. V was trimmed by 4 bases and J by 6 bases, leaving 16 bases between them. Germline loops: CDR1 SGHAT, CDR2 FQNNGV. The sample originates from a study of blood T cell repertoires in COVID-19. Study in general: There were acute and convalescent COVID-19 samples, and they came from the United States, Italy and Spain. T cells, B-cell-depleted T cells, or PBMCs supplied cDNA or gDNA.

Sequencing was carried out using peripheral blood. The chain is built from TRBV11-2 and TRBJ1-5; D is perhaps TRBD1 (5 bases). The source of this sequence is a human donor with COVID-19, enrolled during active disease. The donor label of this sample is uncertain. In DNA, the CDR3 is TGTGCCAGCAGCTCCCAAGGAGGGGAAGGTCAGCCCCAGCATTTT. As protein: CASSSQGGEGQPQHF.